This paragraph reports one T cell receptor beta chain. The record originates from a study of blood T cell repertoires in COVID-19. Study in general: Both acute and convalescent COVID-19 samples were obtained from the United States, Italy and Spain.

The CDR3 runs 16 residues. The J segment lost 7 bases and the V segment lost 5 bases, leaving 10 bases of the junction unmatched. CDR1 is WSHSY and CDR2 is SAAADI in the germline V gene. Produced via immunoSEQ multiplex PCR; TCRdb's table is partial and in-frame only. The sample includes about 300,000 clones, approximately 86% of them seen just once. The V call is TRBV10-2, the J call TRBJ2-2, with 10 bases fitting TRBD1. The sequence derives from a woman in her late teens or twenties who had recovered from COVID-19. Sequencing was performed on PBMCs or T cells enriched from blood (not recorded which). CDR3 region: CASSTGTGVFIGELFF. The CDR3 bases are TGCGCCAGCAGTACAGGGACAGGGGTTTTTATCGGGGAGCTGTTTTTT.